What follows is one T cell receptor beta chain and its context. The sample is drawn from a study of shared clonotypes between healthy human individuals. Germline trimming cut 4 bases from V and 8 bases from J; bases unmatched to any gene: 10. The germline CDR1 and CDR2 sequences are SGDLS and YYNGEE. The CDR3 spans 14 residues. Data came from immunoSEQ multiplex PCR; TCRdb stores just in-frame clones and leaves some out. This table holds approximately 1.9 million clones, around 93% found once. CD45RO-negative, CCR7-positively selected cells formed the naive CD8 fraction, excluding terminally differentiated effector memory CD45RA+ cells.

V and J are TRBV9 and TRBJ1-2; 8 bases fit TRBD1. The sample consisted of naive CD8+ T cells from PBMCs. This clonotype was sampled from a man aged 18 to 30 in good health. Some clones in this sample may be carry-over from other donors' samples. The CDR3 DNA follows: TGTGCCAGCAGCCCACCTGGGACAGGTGGGGGCTACACCTTC. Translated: CASSPPGTGGGYTF.